A selection of T cell receptor beta chains follows, all from one sample in a study of blood T cell repertoires in COVID-19. Measured with immunoSEQ multiplex PCR; TCRdb has only the in-frame clones, and not every one. The table shows about 190,000 clones, with 88% occurring only once. Sequencing was carried out using peripheral blood. All receptors come from a man between 65 and 85 years old with active or convalescent COVID-19. CDR3s leave out the opening cysteine and the closing phenylalanine or tryptophan. D genes are given only for firm matches.

d_gene: TRBD2
j_gene: TRBJ2-1
v_gene: TRBV27
CDR3aa: ASSEGLAGYNEQF

d_gene: TRBD2
j_gene: TRBJ2-5
v_gene: TRBV5-1
CDR3aa: ASTFGLAGGLKTQY

d_gene: .
j_gene: TRBJ1-3
v_gene: TRBV5-4
CDR3aa: ASSFQGSGGNTIY

d_gene: .
j_gene: TRBJ2-7
v_gene: TRBV4-1
CDR3aa: ASSQAQDYYEQY

d_gene: .
j_gene: TRBJ1-6
v_gene: TRBV28
CDR3aa: ASRKGVGSPLH

d_gene: TRBD1
j_gene: TRBJ2-7
v_gene: TRBV10-3
CDR3aa: AISNGTGTYEQY

d_gene: TRBD1
j_gene: TRBJ2-7
v_gene: TRBV25-1
CDR3aa: ASSGRGTGVGEQY

d_gene: TRBD1
j_gene: TRBJ2-5
v_gene: TRBV7-9
CDR3aa: ASSRDRGTETQY

d_gene: .
j_gene: TRBJ2-7
v_gene: TRBV6-2/TRBV6-3
CDR3aa: ASSQGHTGYEQY

d_gene: .
j_gene: TRBJ2-7
v_gene: TRBV6-2/TRBV6-3
CDR3aa: ASSYIVYEQY

d_gene: TRBD1
j_gene: TRBJ1-5
v_gene: TRBV10-3
CDR3aa: AISGTGGEDQPQH

d_gene: .
j_gene: TRBJ1-5
v_gene: TRBV6-2/TRBV6-3
CDR3aa: ASSEQDGSNQPQH

d_gene: .
j_gene: TRBJ2-7
v_gene: TRBV7-2
CDR3aa: ASSRDFRTYEQY

d_gene: TRBD2
j_gene: TRBJ2-1
v_gene: TRBV7-2
CDR3aa: ASSPPGLADLNEQF

d_gene: .
j_gene: TRBJ1-2
v_gene: TRBV7-2
CDR3aa: ASSNYQDRYGYT

d_gene: TRBD1
j_gene: TRBJ1-3
v_gene: TRBV29-1
CDR3aa: SVGQGGNTIY

d_gene: .
j_gene: TRBJ2-7
v_gene: TRBV10-3
CDR3aa: AINPGTNNYEQY

d_gene: TRBD1
j_gene: TRBJ1-2
v_gene: TRBV18
CDR3aa: ASSPDRGAGYT

d_gene: .
j_gene: TRBJ1-2
v_gene: TRBV7-9
CDR3aa: ASSPTGADNYGYT

d_gene: .
j_gene: TRBJ1-1
v_gene: TRBV6-6
CDR3aa: ASSYSRQRNTEAF